Sequencing of this TCR beta chain was carried out in a study of cytomegalovirus exposure and HLA in healthy donors. CDR1 is SGHKS, CDR2 YYEKEE, per germline (reference sequence). The CDR3 loop spans 16 amino acids. V gave up 4 bases and J gave up 3 bases; unmatched junction bases: 7. This PCR relied on a set of 60 Vbeta primers and 13 Jbeta primers. Generated by immunoSEQ multiplex PCR, the TCRdb table keeps only in-frame clones and is missing some. Of more than 90,000 clones in the sample, 75% to 80% are singletons; the top ten hold approximately 7.7%. The sequencing sample was made of PBMCs. The chain is built from TRBV5-5 and TRBJ1-6; 7 nucleotides match TRBD1. This clonotype originated in a female donor in good health and CMV-seronegative. CDR3 in DNA: TGTGCCAGCAGCGGACTGACAGGGAACTATAATTCACCCCTCCACTTT. Translating it yields CASSGLTGNYNSPLHF.